The TCR beta chain under discussion was sequenced for a study of T-cell reconstitution after alpha-beta-depleted transplantation in children (TCRdb year 2016). Context from the whole study: The study quantitatively tracked T-cell immune reconstitution after TCRalphabeta/CD19-depleted allogeneic hematopoietic cell transplantation in children using TCR repertoire profiling.

Libraries were made using PCR. The reads were generated on an Illumina HiSeq 2500. Molecular barcoding was employed in the preparation of TCR libraries, with unique molecular identifiers being used to normalize TCRbeta repertoire quantification. In-frame beta chains were kept once TCRdb had trimmed the public reads at Q25 with fastp and called clones with MiXCR. Each record represents a unique CDR3 protein, reported with the most common genes and DNA among its rows. The sample profile shows about 540,000 distinct CDR3 sequences; 15% to 20% of them were found once. Together, the top ten hold less than 4% of the sample. There are 12 amino acids in the CDR3, from cysteine to phenylalanine inclusive. The retained sequence is limited to the CDR3, 36 bases, with the frame set at the first base. Germline trimming: 6 bases from V, 5 bases from J; junction bases outside gene matches: 6. CDR1 and CDR2 are read off the germline V gene (reference sequence) as DFQATT and SNEGSKA.

About this clonotype: Its binding antigen is unknown. Per-base qualities were not stored, and no clone one base away is much larger.

The source is a human donor who donated a stem cell graft to a child with acute lymphoblastic leukemia. The sequence is built from TRBV20-1 and TRBJ2-5, with TRBD2 matching 7 junction bases. Sequences were derived from PBMCs from the stem cell graft donor, sampled from the stem cell graft. The sequenced DNA: TGCAGTGCGGGCGGGAGAGCGGAGACCCAGTACTTC. It encodes CSAGGRAETQYF.